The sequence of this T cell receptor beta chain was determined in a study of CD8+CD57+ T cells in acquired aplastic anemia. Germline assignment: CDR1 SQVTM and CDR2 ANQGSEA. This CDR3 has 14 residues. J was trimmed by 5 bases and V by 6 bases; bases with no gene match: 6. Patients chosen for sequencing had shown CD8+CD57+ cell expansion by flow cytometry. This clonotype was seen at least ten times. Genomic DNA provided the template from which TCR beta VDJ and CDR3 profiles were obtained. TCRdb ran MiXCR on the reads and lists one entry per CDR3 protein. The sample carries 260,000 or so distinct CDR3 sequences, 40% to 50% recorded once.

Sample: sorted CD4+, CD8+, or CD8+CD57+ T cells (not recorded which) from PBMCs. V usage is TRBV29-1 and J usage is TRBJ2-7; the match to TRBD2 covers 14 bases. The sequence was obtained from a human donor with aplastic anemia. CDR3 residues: CSVVGLAGVHEQYF. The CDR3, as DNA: TGCAGCGTCGTGGGACTAGCGGGAGTGCACGAGCAGTACTTC.